This T cell receptor beta chain was profiled in a study of patients and donors after allogeneic stem cell transplantation (dated by TCRdb to 2018 to 2021). The library was built by means of RT-PCR. The data were produced on a NextSeq 550. TCRdb ran its own pipeline on the public reads, namely fastp trimming at Q25 and MiXCR clone calling, and kept in-frame beta chains. Identical CDR3 proteins give one entry, which carries the most common genes and DNA. The sample yields fewer than 500,000 distinct CDR3 sequences; roughly 17% were counted once. The top ten constitute just over 7% of the sample. CDR1 and CDR2 (DFQATT, SNEGSKA) derive from the germline V gene (reference sequence). The CDR3, from cysteine to phenylalanine, totals 16 residues. Kept here is only the CDR3 DNA, which spans 48 bases and is read in frame from base 1. V and J are truncated by 1 base and 5 bases respectively, leaving an intervening sequence of 20 bases.

A note on this clonotype: Its antigen is not yet known. There are no base qualities to consult, and no much larger clone falls within one base.

The TCR sequence derives from a human donor who was either an allogeneic HSCT recipient or a stem cell or donor lymphocyte infusion donor (not recorded which). It is not recorded whose cells these are; they may come from a transplant donor. This receptor chain uses TRBV20-1 and TRBJ2-5; the D gene is possibly TRBD2, with 6 bases matching. The specimen sequenced was blood, either unsorted or a sorted T cell fraction (not recorded which). CDR3 reads: CSARGPSGLHMETQYF. DNA sequence: TGCAGTGCTAGAGGCCCGAGCGGGCTACATATGGAGACCCAGTACTTC.